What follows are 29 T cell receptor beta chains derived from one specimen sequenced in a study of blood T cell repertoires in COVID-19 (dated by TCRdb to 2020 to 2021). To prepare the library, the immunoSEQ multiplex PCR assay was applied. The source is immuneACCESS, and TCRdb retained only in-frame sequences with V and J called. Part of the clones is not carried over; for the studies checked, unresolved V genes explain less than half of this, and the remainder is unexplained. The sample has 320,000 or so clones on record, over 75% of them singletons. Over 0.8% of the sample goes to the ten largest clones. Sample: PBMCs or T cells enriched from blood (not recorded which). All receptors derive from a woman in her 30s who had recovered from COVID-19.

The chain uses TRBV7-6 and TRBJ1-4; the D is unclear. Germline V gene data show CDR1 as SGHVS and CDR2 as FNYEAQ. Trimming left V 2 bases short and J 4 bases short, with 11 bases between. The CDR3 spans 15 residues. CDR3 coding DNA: TGTGCCAGCAGCTTATATGGGGAGGGTAATGAAAAACTGTTTTTT. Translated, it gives CASSLYGEGNEKLFF.

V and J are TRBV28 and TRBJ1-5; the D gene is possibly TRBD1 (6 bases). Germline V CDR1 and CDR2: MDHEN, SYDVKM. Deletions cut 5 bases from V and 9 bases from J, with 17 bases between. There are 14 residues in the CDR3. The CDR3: CASSPGTLQGPQHF. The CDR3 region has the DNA TGTGCCAGCAGTCCGGGAACCCTACAGGGGCCCCAGCATTTT.

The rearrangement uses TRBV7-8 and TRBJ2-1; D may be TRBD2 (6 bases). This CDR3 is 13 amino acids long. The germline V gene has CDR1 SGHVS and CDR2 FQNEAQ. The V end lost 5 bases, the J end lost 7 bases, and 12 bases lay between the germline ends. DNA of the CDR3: TGTGCCAGCAGCATCGGGACTGTGAATGAGCAGTTCTTC. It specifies CASSIGTVNEQFF. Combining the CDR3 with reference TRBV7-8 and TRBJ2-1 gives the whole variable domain GAGVSQSPRYKVAKRGQDVALRCDPISGHVSLFWYQQALGQGPEFLTYFQNEAQLDKSGLPSDRFFAERPEGSVSTLKIQRTQQEDSAVYLCASSIGTVNEQFFGPGTRLTVL.

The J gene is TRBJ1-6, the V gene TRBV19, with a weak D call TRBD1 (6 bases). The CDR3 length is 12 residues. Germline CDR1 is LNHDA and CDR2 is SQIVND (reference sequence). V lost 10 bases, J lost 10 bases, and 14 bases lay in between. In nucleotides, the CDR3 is TGTGCCACCGCTAGCAGGGGATCACCCCTCCACTTT. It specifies CATASRGSPLHF.

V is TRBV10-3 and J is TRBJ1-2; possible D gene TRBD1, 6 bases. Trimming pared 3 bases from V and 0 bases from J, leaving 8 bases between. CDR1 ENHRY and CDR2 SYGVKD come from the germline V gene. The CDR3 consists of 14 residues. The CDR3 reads CAISDKGANYGYTF. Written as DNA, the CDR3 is TGTGCCATCAGTGATAAGGGGGCTAACTATGGCTACACCTTC.

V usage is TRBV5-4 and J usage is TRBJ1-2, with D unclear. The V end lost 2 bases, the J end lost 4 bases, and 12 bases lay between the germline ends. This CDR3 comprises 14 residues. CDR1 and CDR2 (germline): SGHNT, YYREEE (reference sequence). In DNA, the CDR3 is TGTGCCAGCAGCTTCATGACGGACTTCTATGGCTACACCTTC. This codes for CASSFMTDFYGYTF.

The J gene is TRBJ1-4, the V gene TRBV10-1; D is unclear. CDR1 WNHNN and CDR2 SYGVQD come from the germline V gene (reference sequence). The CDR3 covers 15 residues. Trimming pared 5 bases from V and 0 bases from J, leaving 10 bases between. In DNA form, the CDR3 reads TGCGCCAGCAGTCTCGGGAGCTCAACTAATGAAAAACTGTTTTTT. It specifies CASSLGSSTNEKLFF.

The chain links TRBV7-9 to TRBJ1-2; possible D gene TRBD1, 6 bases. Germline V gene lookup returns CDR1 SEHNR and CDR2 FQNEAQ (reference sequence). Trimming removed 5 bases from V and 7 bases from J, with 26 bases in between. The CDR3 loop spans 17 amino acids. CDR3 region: CASSPKARTDLSAGYTF. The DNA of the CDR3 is TGTGCCAGCAGCCCGAAGGCCCGGACAGATCTGTCGGCTGGCTACACCTTC.

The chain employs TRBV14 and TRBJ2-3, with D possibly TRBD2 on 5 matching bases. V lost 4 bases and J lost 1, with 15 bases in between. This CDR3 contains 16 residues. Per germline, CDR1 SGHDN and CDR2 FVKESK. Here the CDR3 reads CASSPIRRVGTDTQYF. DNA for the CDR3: TGTGCCAGCAGCCCCATTCGGCGGGTCGGCACAGATACGCAGTATTTT.

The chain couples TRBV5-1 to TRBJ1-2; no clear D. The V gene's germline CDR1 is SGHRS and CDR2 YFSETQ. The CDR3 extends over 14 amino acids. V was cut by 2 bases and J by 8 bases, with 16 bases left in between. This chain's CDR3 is CASSFGVPGEGYTF. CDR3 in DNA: TGCGCCAGCAGCTTCGGGGTCCCGGGCGAAGGCTACACCTTC.

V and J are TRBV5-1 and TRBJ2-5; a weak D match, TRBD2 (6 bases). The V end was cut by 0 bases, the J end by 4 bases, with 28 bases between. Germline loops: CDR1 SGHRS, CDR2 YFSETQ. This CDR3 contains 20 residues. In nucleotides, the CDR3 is TGCGCCAGCAGCTTGGCCGGATGGGCGGGGCCCGGCCAGGGTAGAGAGACCCAGTACTTC. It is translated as CASSLAGWAGPGQGRETQYF.

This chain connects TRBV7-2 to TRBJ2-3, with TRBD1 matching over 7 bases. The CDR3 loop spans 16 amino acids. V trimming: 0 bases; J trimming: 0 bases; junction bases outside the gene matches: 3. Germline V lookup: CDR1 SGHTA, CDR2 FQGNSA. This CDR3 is CASSLAPGQSTDTQYF. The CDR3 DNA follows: TGTGCCAGCAGCTTAGCACCGGGACAGAGCACAGATACGCAGTATTTT.

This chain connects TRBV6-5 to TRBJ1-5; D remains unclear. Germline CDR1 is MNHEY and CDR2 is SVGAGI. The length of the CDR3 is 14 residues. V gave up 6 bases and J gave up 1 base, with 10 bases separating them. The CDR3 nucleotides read TGTGCCAGCAGCCCATCGGAGAGCAATCAGCCCCAGCATTTT. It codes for CASSPSESNQPQHF.

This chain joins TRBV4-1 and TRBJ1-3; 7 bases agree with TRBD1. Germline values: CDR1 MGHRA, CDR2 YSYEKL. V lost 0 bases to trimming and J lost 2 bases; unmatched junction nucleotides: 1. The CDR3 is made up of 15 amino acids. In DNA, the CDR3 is TGCGCCAGCAGCCAAGAGGGACAGCCTGGAAACACCATATATTTT. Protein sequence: CASSQEGQPGNTIYF.

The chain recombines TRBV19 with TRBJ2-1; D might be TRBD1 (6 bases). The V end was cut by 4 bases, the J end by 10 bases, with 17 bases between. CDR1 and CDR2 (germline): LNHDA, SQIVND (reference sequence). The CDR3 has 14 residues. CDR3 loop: CASSTRTGFGEQFF. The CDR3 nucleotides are TGTGCCAGTAGTACACGCACAGGGTTCGGCGAGCAGTTCTTC.

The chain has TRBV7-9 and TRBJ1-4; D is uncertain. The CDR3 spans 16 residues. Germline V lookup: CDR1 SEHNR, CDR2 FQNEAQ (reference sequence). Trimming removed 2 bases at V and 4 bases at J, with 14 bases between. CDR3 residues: CASSLREGWGNEKLFF. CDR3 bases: TGTGCCAGCAGCTTAAGGGAGGGCTGGGGTAATGAAAAACTGTTTTTT. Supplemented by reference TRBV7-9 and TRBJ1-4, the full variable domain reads DTGVSQNPRHKITKRGQNVTFRCDPISEHNRLYWYRQTLGQGPEFLTYFQNEAQLEKSRLLSDRFSAERPKGSFSTLEIQRTEQGDSAMYLCASSLREGWGNEKLFFGSGTQLSVL.

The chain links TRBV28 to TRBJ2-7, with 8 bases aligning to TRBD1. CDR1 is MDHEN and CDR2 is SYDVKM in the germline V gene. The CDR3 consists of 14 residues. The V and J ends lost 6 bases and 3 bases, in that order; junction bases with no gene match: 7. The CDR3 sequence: CASSDQDRVYEQYF. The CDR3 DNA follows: TGTGCCAGCAGCGATCAGGACAGGGTCTACGAGCAGTACTTC.

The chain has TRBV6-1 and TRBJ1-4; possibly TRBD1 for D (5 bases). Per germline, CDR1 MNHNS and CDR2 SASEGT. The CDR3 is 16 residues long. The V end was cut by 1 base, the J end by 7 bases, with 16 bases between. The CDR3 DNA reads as TGTGCCAGCAGTGAAGTCAAGGGAGGGAGGGGTGAAAAACTGTTTTTT. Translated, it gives CASSEVKGGRGEKLFF.

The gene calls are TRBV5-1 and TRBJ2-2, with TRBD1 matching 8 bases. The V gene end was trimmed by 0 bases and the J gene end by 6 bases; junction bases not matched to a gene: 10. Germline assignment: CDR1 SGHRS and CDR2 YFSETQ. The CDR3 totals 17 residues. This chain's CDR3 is CASSLAVQGAGAGELFF. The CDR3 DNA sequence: TGCGCCAGCAGCTTGGCAGTTCAGGGGGCGGGCGCCGGGGAGCTGTTTTTT.

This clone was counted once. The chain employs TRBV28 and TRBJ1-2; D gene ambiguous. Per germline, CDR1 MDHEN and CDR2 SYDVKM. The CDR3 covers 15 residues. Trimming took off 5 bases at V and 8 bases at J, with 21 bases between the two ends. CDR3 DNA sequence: TGTGCCAGCAGTACTCCTCGAAAGAGGGAAGGAGGCTACACCTTC. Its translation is CASSTPRKREGGYTF.

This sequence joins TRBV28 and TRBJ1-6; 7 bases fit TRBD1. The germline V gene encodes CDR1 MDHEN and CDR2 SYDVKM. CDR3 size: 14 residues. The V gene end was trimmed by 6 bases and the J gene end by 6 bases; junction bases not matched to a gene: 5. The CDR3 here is CASRAGQPNSPLHF. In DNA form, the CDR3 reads TGTGCCAGCAGGGCGGGACAGCCTAATTCACCCCTCCACTTT.

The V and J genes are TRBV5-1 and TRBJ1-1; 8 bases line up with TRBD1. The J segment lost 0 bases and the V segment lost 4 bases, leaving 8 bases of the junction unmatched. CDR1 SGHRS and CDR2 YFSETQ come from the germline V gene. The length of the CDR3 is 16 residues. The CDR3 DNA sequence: TGCGCCAGCAGCGCACCTCAGGGGGCAATGAACACTGAAGCTTTCTTT. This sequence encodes CASSAPQGAMNTEAFF.

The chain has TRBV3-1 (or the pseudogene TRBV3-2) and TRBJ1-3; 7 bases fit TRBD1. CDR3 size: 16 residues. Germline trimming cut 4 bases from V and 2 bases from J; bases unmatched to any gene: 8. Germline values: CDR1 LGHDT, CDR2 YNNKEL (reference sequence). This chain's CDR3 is CASSRGVTGPGNTIYF. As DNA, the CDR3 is TGTGCCAGCAGCCGTGGTGTGACAGGGCCTGGAAACACCATATATTTT.

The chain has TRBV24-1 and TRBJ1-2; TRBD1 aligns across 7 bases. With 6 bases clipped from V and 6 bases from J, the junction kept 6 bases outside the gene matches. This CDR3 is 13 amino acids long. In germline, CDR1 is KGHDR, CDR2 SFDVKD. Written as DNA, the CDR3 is TGTGCCACCAGTTTGGACAGGACCCATGGCTACACCTTC. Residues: CATSLDRTHGYTF.

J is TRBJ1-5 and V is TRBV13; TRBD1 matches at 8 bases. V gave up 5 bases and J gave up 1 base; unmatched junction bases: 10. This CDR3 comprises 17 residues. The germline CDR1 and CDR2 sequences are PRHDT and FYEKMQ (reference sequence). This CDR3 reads CASSAQGAGRSNQPQHF. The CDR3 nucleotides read TGTGCCAGCAGCGCCCAGGGGGCCGGGAGAAGCAATCAGCCCCAGCATTTT. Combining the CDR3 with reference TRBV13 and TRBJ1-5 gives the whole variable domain AAGVIQSPRHLIKEKRETATLKCYPIPRHDTVYWYQQGPGQDPQFLISFYEKMQSDKGSIPDRFSAQQFSDYHSELNMSSLELGDSALYFCASSAQGAGRSNQPQHFGDGTRLSIL.

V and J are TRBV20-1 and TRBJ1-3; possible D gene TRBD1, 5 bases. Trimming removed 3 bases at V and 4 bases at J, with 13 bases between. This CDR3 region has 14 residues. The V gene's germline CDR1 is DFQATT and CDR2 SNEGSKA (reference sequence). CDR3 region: CSASGGARGNTIYF. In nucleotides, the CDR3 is TGCAGTGCTAGTGGTGGGGCTAGGGGAAACACCATATATTTT.

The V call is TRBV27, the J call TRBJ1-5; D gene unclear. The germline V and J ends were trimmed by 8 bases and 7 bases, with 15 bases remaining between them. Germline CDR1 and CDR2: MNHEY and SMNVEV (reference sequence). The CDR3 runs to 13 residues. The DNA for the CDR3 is TGTGCCAGCTGGCAATCGGCAGGACAGCCCCAGCATTTT. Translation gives CASWQSAGQPQHF.

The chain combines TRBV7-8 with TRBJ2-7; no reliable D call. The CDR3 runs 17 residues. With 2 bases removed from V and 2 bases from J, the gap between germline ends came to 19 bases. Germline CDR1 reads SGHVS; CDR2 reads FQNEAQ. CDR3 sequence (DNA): TGTGCCAGCAGCTTAAATTCGGGTCTTCTGCAGCCCTACGAGCAGTACTTC. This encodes CASSLNSGLLQPYEQYF.

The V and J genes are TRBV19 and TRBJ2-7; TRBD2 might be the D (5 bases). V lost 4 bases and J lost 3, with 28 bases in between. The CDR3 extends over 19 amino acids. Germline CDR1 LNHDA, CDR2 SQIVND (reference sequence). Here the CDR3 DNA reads TGTGCCAGTAGTACTATCCCCTCCCCCGACCGAGGGCCAGGCTACGAGCAGTACTTC. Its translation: CASSTIPSPDRGPGYEQYF.